The 2 T cell receptor beta chains presented below share a single source sample, sequenced in a study of T cells after somatic rescue of genetic block. Generated by immunoSEQ multiplex PCR, the TCRdb table keeps only in-frame clones and is missing some. Of about 67,000 clones in the sample, 92% were seen once. The sequencing sample was made of peripheral blood mononuclear cells (PBMCs). These receptors all stem from a man in his forties or fifties.

V and J are TRBV5-1 and TRBJ2-2; D call uncertain. Trimming shortened V by 3 bases and J by 4 bases, and 7 bases separated the two germline ends. The CDR3 runs to 13 residues. Germline V CDR1 and CDR2: SGHRS, YFSETQ. The CDR3 DNA is TGCGCCAGCAGCTACCGCGGCACCGGGGAGCTGTTTTTT. It specifies CASSYRGTGELFF. The entire variable domain, with the rest obtained from reference TRBV5-1 and TRBJ2-2, is as follows: KAGVTQTPRYLIKTRGQQVTLSCSPISGHRSVSWYQQTPGQGLQFLFEYFSETQRNKGNFPGRFSGRQFSNSRSEMNVSTLELGDSALYLCASSYRGTGELFFGEGSRLTVL.

The chain combines TRBV19 with TRBJ1-4, with 8 bases fitting TRBD1. The CDR3 is made up of 15 amino acids. CDR1 and CDR2 from the germline V gene are LNHDA and SQIVND (reference sequence). Germline trimming cut 4 bases from V and 3 bases from J; bases unmatched to any gene: 4. The CDR3, as DNA: TGTGCCAGTAGTACGATGGACAGGGCTAATGAAAAACTGTTTTTT. It encodes CASSTMDRANEKLFF.